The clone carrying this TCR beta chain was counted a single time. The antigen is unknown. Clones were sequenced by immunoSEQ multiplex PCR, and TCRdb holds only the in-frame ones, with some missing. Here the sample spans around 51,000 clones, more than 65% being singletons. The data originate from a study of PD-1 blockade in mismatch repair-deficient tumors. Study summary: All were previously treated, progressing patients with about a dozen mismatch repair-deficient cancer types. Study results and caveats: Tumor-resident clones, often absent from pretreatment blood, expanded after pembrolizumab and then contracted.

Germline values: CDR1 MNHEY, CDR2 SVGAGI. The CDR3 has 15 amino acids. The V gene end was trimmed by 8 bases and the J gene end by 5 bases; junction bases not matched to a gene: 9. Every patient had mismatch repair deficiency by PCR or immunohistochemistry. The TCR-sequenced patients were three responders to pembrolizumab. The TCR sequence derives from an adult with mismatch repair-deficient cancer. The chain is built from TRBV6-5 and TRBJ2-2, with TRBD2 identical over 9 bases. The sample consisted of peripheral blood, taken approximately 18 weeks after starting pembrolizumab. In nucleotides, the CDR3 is TGTGCCAGCTTGATGCGGGGGGGCACGACCGGGGAGCTGTTTTTT. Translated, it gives CASLMRGGTTGELFF.